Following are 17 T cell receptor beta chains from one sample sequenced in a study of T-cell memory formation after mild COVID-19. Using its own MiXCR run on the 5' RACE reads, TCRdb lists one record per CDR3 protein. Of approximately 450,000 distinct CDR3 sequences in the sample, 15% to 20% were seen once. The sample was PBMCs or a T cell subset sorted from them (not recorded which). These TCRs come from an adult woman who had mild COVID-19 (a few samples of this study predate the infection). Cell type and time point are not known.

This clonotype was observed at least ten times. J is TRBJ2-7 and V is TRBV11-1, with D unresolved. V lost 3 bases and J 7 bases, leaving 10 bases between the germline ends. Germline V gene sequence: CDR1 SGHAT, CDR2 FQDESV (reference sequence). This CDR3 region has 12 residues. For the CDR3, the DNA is TGTGCCAGCAGCTTCCGACACGAAGAGCAGTACTTC. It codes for CASSFRHEEQYF.

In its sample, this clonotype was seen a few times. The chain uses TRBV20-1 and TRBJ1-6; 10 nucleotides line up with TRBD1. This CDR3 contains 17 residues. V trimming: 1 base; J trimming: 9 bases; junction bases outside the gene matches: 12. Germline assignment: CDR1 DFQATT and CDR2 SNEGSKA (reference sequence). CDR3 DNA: TGCAGTGCTAGAGCCGCCCGGGACAGGGGCGAACGTTCACCCCTCCACTTT. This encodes CSARAARDRGERSPLHF.

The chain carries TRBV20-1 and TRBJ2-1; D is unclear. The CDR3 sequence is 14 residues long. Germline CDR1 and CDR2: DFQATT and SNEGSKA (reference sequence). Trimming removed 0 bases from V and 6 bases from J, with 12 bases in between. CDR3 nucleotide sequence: TGCAGTGCTAGAGATCTGGATCGTGGCAATGAGCAGTTCTTC. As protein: CSARDLDRGNEQFF.

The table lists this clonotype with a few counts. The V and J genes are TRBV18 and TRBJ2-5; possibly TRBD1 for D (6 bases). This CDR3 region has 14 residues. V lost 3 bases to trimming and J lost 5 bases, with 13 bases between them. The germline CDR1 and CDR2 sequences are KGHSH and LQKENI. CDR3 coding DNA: TGTGCCAGCTCACCCCCGGGACAAAGGGAGACCCAGTACTTC. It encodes CASSPPGQRETQYF.

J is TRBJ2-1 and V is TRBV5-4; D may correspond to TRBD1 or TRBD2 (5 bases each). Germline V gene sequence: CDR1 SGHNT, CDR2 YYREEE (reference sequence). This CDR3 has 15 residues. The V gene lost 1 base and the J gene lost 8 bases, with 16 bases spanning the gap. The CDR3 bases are TGTGCCAGCAGCTTGTATTTACTAGGGACCGATGAGCAGTTCTTC. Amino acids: CASSLYLLGTDEQFF.

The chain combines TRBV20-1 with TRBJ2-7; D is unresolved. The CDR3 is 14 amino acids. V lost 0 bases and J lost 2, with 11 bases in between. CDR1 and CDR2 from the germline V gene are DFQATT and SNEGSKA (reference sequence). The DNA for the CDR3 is TGCAGTGCTAGAGAGGTGGGCAAAGCCTACGAGCAGTACTTC. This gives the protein CSAREVGKAYEQYF.

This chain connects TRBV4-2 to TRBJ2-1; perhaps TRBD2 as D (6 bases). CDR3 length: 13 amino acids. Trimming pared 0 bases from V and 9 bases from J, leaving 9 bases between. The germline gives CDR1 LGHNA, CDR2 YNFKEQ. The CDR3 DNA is TGTGCCAGCAGCCAAGATGGAGGGTTTGAGCAGTTCTTC. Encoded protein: CASSQDGGFEQFF.

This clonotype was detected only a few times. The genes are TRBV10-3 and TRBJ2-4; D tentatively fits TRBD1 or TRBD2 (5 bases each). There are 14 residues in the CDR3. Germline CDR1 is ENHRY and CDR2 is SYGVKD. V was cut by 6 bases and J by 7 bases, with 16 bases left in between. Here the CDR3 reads CAIRAEGRTNIQYF. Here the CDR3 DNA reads TGTGCCATCAGGGCTGAGGGGAGAACGAACATTCAGTACTTC.

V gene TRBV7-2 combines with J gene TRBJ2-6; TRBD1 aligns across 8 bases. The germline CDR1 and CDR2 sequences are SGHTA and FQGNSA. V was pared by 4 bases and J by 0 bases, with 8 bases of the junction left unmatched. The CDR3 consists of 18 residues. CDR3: CASSWTGTGFSGANVLTF. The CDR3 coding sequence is TGTGCCAGCAGCTGGACCGGGACAGGATTCTCTGGGGCCAACGTCCTGACTTTC.

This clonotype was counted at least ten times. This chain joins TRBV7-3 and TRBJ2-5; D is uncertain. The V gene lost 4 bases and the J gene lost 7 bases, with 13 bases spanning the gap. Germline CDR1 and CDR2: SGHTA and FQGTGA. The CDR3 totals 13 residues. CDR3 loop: CASSSGHGMTQYF. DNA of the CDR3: TGTGCCAGCAGCTCCGGCCACGGAATGACCCAGTACTTC.

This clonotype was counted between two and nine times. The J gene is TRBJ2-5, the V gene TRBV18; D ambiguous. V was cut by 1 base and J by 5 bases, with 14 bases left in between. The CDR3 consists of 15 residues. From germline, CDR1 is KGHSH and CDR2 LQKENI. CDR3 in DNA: TGTGCCAGCTCACCACAAACGCTCGCGGCGGAGACCCAGTACTTC. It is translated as CASSPQTLAAETQYF.

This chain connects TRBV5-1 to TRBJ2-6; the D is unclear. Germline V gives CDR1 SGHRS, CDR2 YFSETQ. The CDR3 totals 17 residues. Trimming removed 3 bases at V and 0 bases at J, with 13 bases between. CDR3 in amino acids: CASSWTIVISGANVLTF. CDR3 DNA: TGCGCCAGCAGCTGGACCATAGTTATCTCTGGGGCCAACGTCCTGACTTTC.

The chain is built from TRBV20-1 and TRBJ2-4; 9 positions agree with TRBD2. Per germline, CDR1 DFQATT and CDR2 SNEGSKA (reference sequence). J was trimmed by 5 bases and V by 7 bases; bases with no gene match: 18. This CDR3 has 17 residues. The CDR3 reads CSVRRFAGGPGENIQYF. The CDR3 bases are TGCAGTGTTAGGCGGTTTGCGGGAGGGCCGGGTGAAAACATTCAGTACTTC.

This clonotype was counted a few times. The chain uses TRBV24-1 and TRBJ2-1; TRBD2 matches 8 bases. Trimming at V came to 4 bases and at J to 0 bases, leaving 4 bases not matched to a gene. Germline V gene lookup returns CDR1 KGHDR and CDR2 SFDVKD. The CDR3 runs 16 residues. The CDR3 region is CATSDLAGSSYNEQFF. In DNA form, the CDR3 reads TGTGCCACCAGTGACCTAGCGGGTTCCTCCTACAATGAGCAGTTCTTC.

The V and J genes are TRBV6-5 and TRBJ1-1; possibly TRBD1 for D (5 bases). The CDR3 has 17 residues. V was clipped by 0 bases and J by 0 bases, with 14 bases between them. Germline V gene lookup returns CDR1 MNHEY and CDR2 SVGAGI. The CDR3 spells CASSYSPGGTLNTEAFF. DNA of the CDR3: TGTGCCAGCAGTTACTCACCGGGGGGGACCCTGAACACTGAAGCTTTCTTT.

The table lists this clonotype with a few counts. DNA for the CDR3: TGTGCCAGTAGTATAGGTTCAGCAATCTACTACGAGCAGTACTTC. This encodes CASSIGSAIYYEQYF. The rearrangement links TRBV19 to TRBJ2-7; no definite D call. The germline V gene encodes CDR1 LNHDA and CDR2 SQIVND (reference sequence). V was clipped by 1 base and J by 3 bases, with 13 bases between them. CDR3 length equals 15 residues.

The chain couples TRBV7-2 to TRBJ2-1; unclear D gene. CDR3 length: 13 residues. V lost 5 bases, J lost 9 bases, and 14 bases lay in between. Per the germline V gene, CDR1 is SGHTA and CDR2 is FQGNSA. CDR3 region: CASSTYRRVEQFF. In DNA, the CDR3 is TGTGCCAGCAGCACGTACCGTCGTGTTGAGCAGTTCTTC.